This T cell receptor beta chain was identified in a study of human T cells and chemical hapten exposure (dated by TCRdb to about 2021). Some background on the complete study: For sensitization, 2% DPC in acetone was applied to a 2 cm by 2 cm area of upper inner arm skin. Throughout the roughly 24-week study period, patients were also given weekly therapeutic DPC doses on the scalp. Patch testing was performed on the upper back with Finn chambers containing 0.01% DPC, and the patch tests were scored after 6 days according to International Contact Dermatitis Research Group standards. The patient cohort, mostly female, included alopecia areata with under or over 50% scalp involvement, alopecia totalis and alopecia universalis. Libraries were combined into a pool for sequencing, and differences in TCR yield between samples came mainly from small differences in library volumes within the pool. This study followed changes in the peripheral blood TCR repertoire in vivo during primary and secondary sensitization of alopecia patients to the hapten diphenylcyclopropenone (DPC). Blood was sampled from patients pre-sensitization (week 0) and at 2, 6 and about 24 weeks after DPC sensitization. Blood for TCR sequencing was provided by twenty-nine alopecia patients at one to four time points (pre-sensitization, 2, 6 and 24 weeks).

Trimming at the junction amounts to 2 bases on V and 6 bases on J, and the germline ends lie 5 bases apart. The CDR3 runs 12 amino acids, cysteine and phenylalanine included. Only the CDR3 DNA is retained, 36 bases long and in frame from the first base. Reading the germline V gene (reference sequence) gives CDR1 MNHNY and CDR2 SVGAGI. The study at large found these results: After repeated subsampling, the strength of the expansion versus patch-test correlation and the threshold at which it became significant changed. Patch test score was positively correlated with the number of PT1 expanded TCRs, with significance at thresholds 8, 16 and 32 but not at 4. All patients had alopecia, a presumed autoimmune disease, so their immune response might differ from that of healthy individuals. DPC sensitization did not change how many TCRs were above 1 in 1000 frequency, and no evidence was found of alterations in global repertoire structure. Significantly more large CDR3 similarity clusters were formed by expanded TCRs than by pre-sensitization or healthy control sets, consistent with antigen-driven responses.

The method behind the library was RACE. Sequenced on a NextSeq 500. Library preparation attached unique molecular identifiers to individual cDNA molecules for quantitative, reproducible TCR counting. Both TCR alpha and TCR beta chains were sequenced from each blood RNA sample. On the study's bioinformatics: Samples had a median of about 96,000 TCRs, with a range from roughly 23,224 to 700,000. V, J and CDR3 annotation of the TCR reads was performed with the Decombinator software suite. For PS versus PT1 abundance plots, all samples were subsampled to the same number of TCRs (28,000). TCRs were defined as expanded if absent before sensitization and observed at least eight times at the 2-week time point. Using fastp at Q25 and MiXCR, TCRdb reprocessed the public reads and kept productive beta chains. For every CDR3 protein sequence, its rows merge into one entry that carries the most common genes and DNA. The V and J calls were determined by TCRdb, not by the authors. For this sample the table gives about 380,000 distinct CDR3 sequences, of which 4.8% were detected only once. The ten top clones hold under 3% of the sample.

This clonotype was counted ten times or more. Which antigen it targets is not known. The record has no base qualities; no much larger clone is one base away. Sample time point, as interpreted from the label and publication: patch test 1, 2 weeks after DPC sensitization. The sample's treatment or condition label, decoded: therapeutic diphenylcyclopropenone sensitization with weekly scalp DPC. At every patch-test visit, the blood draw took place before the patch test was put on. Patients were considered eligible if aged 18 to 70, diagnosed with alopecia and deemed suitable for DPC therapy, and patients were excluded if pregnant. Total RNA was isolated from unfractionated whole blood collected in Tempus Blood RNA tubes.

Recombination joined TRBV6-6 with TRBJ1-5, and perhaps TRBD1 as D gene, on 5 matching bases. The TCR comes from a woman aged 45-59 years with alopecia areata. Some clones in this sample may be carry-over from other donors' samples. Sequenced material: whole blood, taken in connection with sensitization to the hapten diphenylcyclopropenone (DPC). This receptor carries the CDR3 CASSYGGQPQHF. The base sequence is TGTGCCAGCAGTTACGGGGGTCAGCCCCAGCATTTT.